Sequencing of this T cell receptor (beta chain) was carried out in a study of shared clonotypes between healthy human individuals. Positive CCR7 selection of CD45RO-negative cells yielded the naive CD8 cells, and terminally differentiated effector memory CD45RA+ cells were excluded. Method: immunoSEQ multiplex PCR; TCRdb's copy keeps in-frame clones and lacks some. Of around 1,900,000 clones detected, 93% appear once; the ten largest clones hold less than 2%. CDR3 length: 13 residues. V lost 8 bases and J lost 5; bases outside the gene matches: 4. Germline V CDR1 and CDR2: ENHRY, SYGVKD. The chain couples TRBV10-3 to TRBJ2-7, with 12 bases identical to TRBD2. The sample comprised naive CD8+ T cells from PBMCs. This clonotype originated in a man younger than 35 in good health. Some clones in this sample may be carry-over from other donors' samples. CDR3 sequence reads: CAIQGLAGNEQYF. The CDR3 region has the DNA TGTGCCATCCAAGGACTAGCGGGAAACGAGCAGTACTTC.